This T cell receptor (beta chain) emerged from a study of T cell responses to AZD1222 COVID-19 vaccine. V trimming: 0 bases; J trimming: 1 base; junction bases outside the gene matches: 1. This CDR3 spans 16 amino acids. Germline assignment: CDR1 SGDLS and CDR2 YYNGEE. The repertoire was sequenced with immunoSEQ multiplex PCR; TCRdb's copy has only in-frame clones and lacks some. The data show more than 100,000 clones, 85% to 95% seen once. General study points: Repertoires were obtained solely post-peak T cell response.

For this clone: What it recognizes is unknown.

Material: peripheral blood, obtained on day 0 of AZD1222 vaccination. The gene calls are TRBV9 and TRBJ2-3, with 11 bases matching TRBD2. This sequence originates from an adult in good health. The CDR3 spells CASSVVGLAGTDTQYF. In DNA, the CDR3 is TGTGCCAGCAGCGTAGTGGGACTAGCGGGCACAGATACGCAGTATTTT.